A single sample is the source of the 26 T cell receptor beta chains below, sequenced in a study of chemoradiotherapy in HPV16-positive cancers. The data were produced by immunoSEQ multiplex PCR, yet TCRdb's version contains in-frame clones alone and is incomplete. The table has roughly 14,000 clones, roughly 93% seen once; the top ten hold approximately 2.6%. The input for sequencing was blood, taken from a patient who underwent chemoradiotherapy. These receptors originate from a human donor with HPV-associated anogenital cancer.

The chain carries TRBV27 and TRBJ2-2; no definite D call. Deletions cut 3 bases from V and 5 bases from J, with 10 bases between. Germline assignment: CDR1 MNHEY and CDR2 SMNVEV (reference sequence). This CDR3 contains 14 residues. This CDR3 is CASSFPDKTGELFF. The CDR3 DNA sequence: TGTGCCAGCAGTTTCCCAGACAAAACCGGGGAGCTGTTTTTT.

The chain links TRBV7-9 to TRBJ2-7; D perhaps matches TRBD1 (7 bases). CDR3 size: 14 residues. V was cut by 1 base and J by 4 bases, with 11 bases left in between. The germline CDR1 and CDR2 sequences are SEHNR and FQNEAQ (reference sequence). CDR3: CASSLGRGEYEQYF. The CDR3, as DNA: TGTGCCAGCAGCTTAGGCAGGGGGGAGTACGAGCAGTACTTC.

A few counts support this clone. V and J are TRBV19 and TRBJ2-2, with D possibly TRBD1 on 5 matching bases. The germline V gene has CDR1 LNHDA and CDR2 SQIVND (reference sequence). The V gene lost 5 bases and the J gene lost 2 bases, with 12 bases spanning the gap. The CDR3 has 15 residues. As DNA, the CDR3 is TGTGCCAGTAGTGGGAAGACAGCCAACACCGGGGAGCTGTTTTTT. Protein: CASSGKTANTGELFF.

This clone was counted between two and nine times. J is TRBJ1-5 and V is TRBV4-1; 7 bases match TRBD1. V was clipped by 1 base and J by 3 bases; unmatched bases: 9. The CDR3 is 17 residues long. Germline-derived CDR1 and CDR2 are MGHRA and YSYEKL. Written as DNA, the CDR3 is TGCGCCAGCAGCCAAGCAACCGGGACAGTAAACAATCAGCCCCAGCATTTT. Translated, it gives CASSQATGTVNNQPQHF.

CDR3 DNA sequence: TGTGCCAGCAGCTTAGGAGTAGGGCAGGGGCAAGGGGCCCAGTACTTC. As protein: CASSLGVGQGQGAQYF. This chain uses TRBV7-2 with TRBJ2-5, with D possibly matching TRBD1 (6 bases). The V and J ends lost 1 base and 9 bases respectively, with 21 bases between them. Germline CDR1 reads SGHTA; CDR2 reads FQGNSA. There are 16 residues in the CDR3. Filled out from reference TRBV7-2 and TRBJ2-5, the complete variable domain reads GAGVSQSPSNKVTEKGKDVELRCDPISGHTALYWYRQSLGQGLEFLIYFQGNSAPDKSGLPSDRFSAERTGGSVSTLTIQRTQQEDSAVYLCASSLGVGQGQGAQYFGPGTRLLVL.

The CDR3 is CATSRDRGNSPLHF. The CDR3 DNA reads as TGTGCCACCAGCAGAGATCGGGGGAATTCACCCCTCCACTTT. V is TRBV15 and J is TRBJ1-6, with D possibly TRBD1 on 5 matching bases. This CDR3 comprises 14 residues. Per germline, CDR1 LNHNV and CDR2 YYDKDF (reference sequence). V was pared by 0 bases and J by 7 bases, with 7 bases between. The variable domain in full, completed from reference TRBV15 and TRBJ1-6, reads DAMVIQNPRYQVTQFGKPVTLSCSQTLNHNVMYWYQQKSSQAPKLLFHYYDKDFNNEADTPDNFQSRRPNTSFCFLDIRSPGLGDTAMYLCATSRDRGNSPLHFGNGTRLTVT.

This rearrangement joins TRBV6-6 to TRBJ2-7; the D gene is possibly TRBD1 (6 bases). The CDR3 extends over 15 amino acids. Trimming took 6 bases from V and 0 from J, leaving 15 bases between them. Germline CDR1 and CDR2: MNHNY and SVGAGI (reference sequence). CDR3 sequence reads: CASRDQGKDSYEQYF. The CDR3 region has the DNA TGTGCCAGCAGGGACCAGGGGAAGGACTCCTACGAGCAGTACTTC.

The J gene is TRBJ2-7, the V gene TRBV6-4; 9 bases match TRBD2. The CDR3 consists of 15 residues. Looked up from germline, CDR1 is MRHNA and CDR2 is SNTAGT. V was pared by 4 bases and J by 0 bases, with 4 bases of the junction left unmatched. The CDR3 is CASSVVAGDSYEQYF. Written as DNA, the CDR3 is TGTGCCAGCAGTGTGGTAGCGGGGGACTCCTACGAGCAGTACTTC.

The chain carries TRBV5-5 and TRBJ1-5; 7 bases are shared with TRBD1. Germline trimming cut 5 bases from V and 0 bases from J; bases unmatched to any gene: 20. In germline, CDR1 is SGHKS, CDR2 YYEKEE (reference sequence). The length of the CDR3 is 20 residues. DNA of the CDR3: TGTGCCAGCAGGTATAGGGACAGTGGAGGGGGCTTATATAGCAATCAGCCCCAGCATTTT. It specifies CASRYRDSGGGLYSNQPQHF.

The chain is built from TRBV11-3 and TRBJ1-1; the D is unclear. The CDR3 covers 14 residues. The V end lost 1 base, the J end lost 0 bases, and 6 bases lay between the germline ends. Germline V CDR1 and CDR2: SGHNT, YENEEA. The CDR3 protein is CASSLAGVNTEAFF. DNA for the CDR3: TGTGCCAGCAGCTTAGCTGGGGTGAACACTGAAGCTTTCTTT.

CDR3 sequence reads: CASTPGQMNTEAFF. In DNA, the CDR3 is TGTGCCAGCACCCCGGGACAGATGAACACTGAAGCTTTCTTT. V and J are TRBV6-5 and TRBJ1-1, with TRBD1 identical over 7 bases. Germline V gene data show CDR1 as MNHEY and CDR2 as SVGAGI. CDR3 size: 14 residues. V lost 7 bases to trimming and J lost 0 bases; unmatched junction nucleotides: 5.

The J gene is TRBJ2-6, the V gene TRBV7-2; D is undetermined. V was cut by 3 bases and J by 0 bases, with 6 bases left in between. Germline CDR1 is SGHTA and CDR2 is FQGNSA. This CDR3 comprises 15 residues. The CDR3 DNA reads TGTGCCAGCAGCTTGGTGAGCTCTGGGGCCAACGTCCTGACTTTC. It codes for CASSLVSSGANVLTF.

This chain uses TRBV7-2 with TRBJ2-3; no clear D gene. This CDR3 is 12 amino acids long. V lost 4 bases, J lost 2 bases, and 4 bases lay in between. The germline V gene encodes CDR1 SGHTA and CDR2 FQGNSA. The chain's CDR3 is CASSSYTDTQYF. CDR3 DNA: TGTGCCAGCAGCTCCTACACAGATACGCAGTATTTT.

The chain uses TRBV5-6 and TRBJ1-1, with 8 bases that match TRBD1. CDR1 SGHDT and CDR2 YYEEEE come from the germline V gene. V gave up 5 bases and J gave up 2 bases; unmatched junction bases: 8. The CDR3 loop spans 15 amino acids. CDR3 DNA sequence: TGTGCCAGCAGTACTCGAACAGGGGGTAACACTGAAGCTTTCTTT. Its protein product is CASSTRTGGNTEAFF. The whole variable domain, remainder taken from reference TRBV5-6 and TRBJ1-1, is DAGVTQSPTHLIKTRGQQVTLRCSPKSGHDTVSWYQQALGQGPQFIFQYYEEEERQRGNFPDRFSGHQFPNYSSELNVNALLLGDSALYLCASSTRTGGNTEAFFGQGTRLTVV.

The J gene is TRBJ1-5, the V gene TRBV27; 7 positions match TRBD1. Per germline, CDR1 MNHEY and CDR2 SMNVEV (reference sequence). This CDR3 is 14 amino acids long. V lost 3 bases and J lost 7; bases outside the gene matches: 6. CDR3 DNA sequence: TGTGCCAGCAGTTTTACAGGGGCCGGGCAGCCCCAGCATTTT. It codes for CASSFTGAGQPQHF.

The gene calls are TRBV10-1 and TRBJ2-5, with TRBD1 matching over 8 bases. The CDR3 extends over 15 amino acids. V shed 4 bases, J shed 3 bases, and the junction held 7 bases outside the gene matches. Germline CDR1 is WNHNN and CDR2 is SYGVQD (reference sequence). The CDR3 here is CASSATGTGEETQYF. In DNA, the CDR3 is TGCGCCAGCAGTGCCACCGGGACAGGAGAAGAGACCCAGTACTTC.

This chain uses TRBV19 with TRBJ2-5, with 7 bases that match TRBD2. This CDR3 contains 15 residues. Germline values: CDR1 LNHDA, CDR2 SQIVND (reference sequence). V trimming: 6 bases; J trimming: 5 bases; junction bases outside the gene matches: 12. The CDR3 nucleotides are TGTGCCAGTAGCACCCAGCGACTAGCTGTTGAGACCCAGTACTTC. Translating gives CASSTQRLAVETQYF.

V and J are TRBV15 and TRBJ2-5; D is unresolved. V was shortened by 3 bases and J by 5 bases, with 10 bases between the two germline ends. Per germline, CDR1 LNHNV and CDR2 YYDKDF (reference sequence). This CDR3 is built from 13 residues. This chain's CDR3 is CATSSSSRETQYF. CDR3 nucleotides: TGTGCCACCAGCAGCTCCTCAAGGGAGACCCAGTACTTC.

The V gene is TRBV19, the J gene TRBJ2-1; 7 bases line up with TRBD2. The CDR3 is made up of 16 amino acids. J gave up 5 bases and V 3 bases, and 10 bases lay outside the gene matches. CDR1 and CDR2 (germline): LNHDA, SQIVND (reference sequence). The CDR3 loop reads CASSMPLGRGNNEQFF. DNA for the CDR3: TGTGCCAGTAGTATGCCCCTGGGGAGGGGTAACAATGAGCAGTTCTTC.

The chain recombines TRBV13 with TRBJ2-1; 9 bases fit TRBD1. Germline V lookup: CDR1 PRHDT, CDR2 FYEKMQ (reference sequence). Trimming at V came to 7 bases and at J to 7 bases, leaving 17 bases not matched to a gene. This CDR3 has 17 residues. CDR3 sequence (DNA): TGTGCCAGCACTCGTACCCCGGGACAGGGATGGGAGAATGAGCAGTTCTTC. Translated, it gives CASTRTPGQGWENEQFF. The complete variable domain, with remaining parts taken from reference TRBV13 and TRBJ2-1, reads AAGVIQSPRHLIKEKRETATLKCYPIPRHDTVYWYQQGPGQDPQFLISFYEKMQSDKGSIPDRFSAQQFSDYHSELNMSSLELGDSALYFCASTRTPGQGWENEQFFGPGTRLTVL.

The V gene is TRBV9, the J gene TRBJ1-1; D gene uncertain. V was trimmed by 1 base and J by 1 base, leaving 5 bases between them. Germline assignment: CDR1 SGDLS and CDR2 YYNGEE. The CDR3 extends over 13 amino acids. CDR3 residues: CASSVWENTEAFF. CDR3 coding DNA: TGTGCCAGCAGCGTATGGGAGAACACTGAAGCTTTCTTT.

The CDR3 here is CASIRGRTGNTIYF. In DNA, the CDR3 is TGTGCCAGCATTAGGGGGCGGACAGGAAACACCATATATTTT. This chain uses TRBV6-6 with TRBJ1-3; 7 bases map to TRBD1. This CDR3 has 14 residues. The J segment lost 4 bases and the V segment lost 7 bases, leaving 7 bases of the junction unmatched. Germline assignment: CDR1 MNHNY and CDR2 SVGAGI (reference sequence).

The chain employs TRBV9 and TRBJ2-2; D gene ambiguous. The CDR3 has 12 residues. Germline V gives CDR1 SGDLS, CDR2 YYNGEE. V was shortened by 4 bases and J by 5 bases, with 6 bases between the two germline ends. This CDR3 reads CASSPRTGELFF. DNA of the CDR3: TGTGCCAGCAGCCCCCGGACCGGGGAGCTGTTTTTT.

The chain links TRBV4-1 to TRBJ2-7, with D unresolved. Trimming pared 1 base from V and 3 bases from J, leaving 7 bases between. Germline CDR1 MGHRA, CDR2 YSYEKL. This CDR3 region has 13 residues. The CDR3 bases are TGCGCCAGCAGCCAAGCTGGGGTCTACGAGCAGTACTTC. This translates into CASSQAGVYEQYF.

V usage is TRBV4-3 and J usage is TRBJ1-5; perhaps TRBD1 as D (6 bases). Germline CDR1 reads LGHNA; CDR2 reads YSLEER. The ends were cut back, 0 bases at V and 10 bases at J, with 10 bases in the middle. The CDR3 extends over 13 amino acids. CDR3 sequence reads: CASSQDTGQPQHF. CDR3 coding DNA: TGCGCCAGCAGCCAAGACACGGGACAACCCCAGCATTTT.

The chain employs TRBV11-2 and TRBJ1-2; no clear D gene. CDR3 length equals 12 residues. CDR1 and CDR2 (germline): SGHAT, FQNNGV. V was clipped by 3 bases and J by 10 bases, with 12 bases between them. This chain's CDR3 is CASSFERGVYTF. The CDR3 DNA reads TGTGCCAGCAGCTTCGAAAGAGGCGTCTACACCTTC.